Below, one TCR beta chain is given with its context. Its antigen is unknown. This entry is derived from a study of T cell responses to AZD1222 COVID-19 vaccine. Germline V gene sequence: CDR1 LGHNA, CDR2 YNFKEQ. This CDR3 region has 14 residues. Between the trimmed V and J ends, which lost 0 bases and 1 base, there was a span of 4 bases. Here immunoSEQ multiplex PCR was the method, and the copy in TCRdb shows in-frame clones only, minus some. This table holds 130,000 or so clones, approximately 90% found once. Study findings and constraints: Nearly half of spike-specific TCRs reportedly target unmutated variant regions. Baseline serostatus was positive in only a handful of AZD1222 recipients. Two AZD1222 administrations were followed by greater Spike-specific TCR breadth and depth. Spike-wide vaccine-associated CD4 TCRs dominated at 160-218 and 743-854.

The origin of this receptor is an adult in good health. Sequencing used peripheral blood, obtained on day 0 of AZD1222 vaccination. This chain connects TRBV4-2 to TRBJ1-5; D remains unclear. CDR3 sequence (DNA): TGTGCCAGCAGCCAAGAAAGGAGCAATCAGCCCCAGCATTTT. Amino acids: CASSQERSNQPQHF.